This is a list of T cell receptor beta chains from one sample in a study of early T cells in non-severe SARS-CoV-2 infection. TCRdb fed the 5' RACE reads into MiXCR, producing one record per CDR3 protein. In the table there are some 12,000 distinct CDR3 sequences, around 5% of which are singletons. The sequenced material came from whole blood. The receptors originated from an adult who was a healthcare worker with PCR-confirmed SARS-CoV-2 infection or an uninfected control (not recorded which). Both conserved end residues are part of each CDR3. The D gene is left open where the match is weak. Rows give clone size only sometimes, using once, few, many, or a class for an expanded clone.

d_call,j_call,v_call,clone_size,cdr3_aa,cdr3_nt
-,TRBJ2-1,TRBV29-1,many,CSVTDEQFF,TGCAGCGTAACTGATGAGCAGTTCTTC
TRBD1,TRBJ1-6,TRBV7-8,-,CASSLYPRTGGDSPLHF,TGTGCCAGCAGCTTATACCCGAGGACAGGGGGAGATTCACCCCTCCACTTT
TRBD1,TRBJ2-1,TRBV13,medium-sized,CASSPGRGRLNEQFF,TGTGCCAGCAGCCCCGGCAGGGGGCGTCTCAATGAGCAGTTCTTC
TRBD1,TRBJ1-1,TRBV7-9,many,CASSLQGDGTEAFF,TGTGCCAGCAGCTTACAGGGGGATGGCACTGAAGCTTTCTTT
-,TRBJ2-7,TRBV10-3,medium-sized,CAISETGYWYEQYF,TGTGCCATCAGTGAGACAGGCTACTGGTACGAGCAGTACTTC
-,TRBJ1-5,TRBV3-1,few,CASSQDRVARPQHF,TGTGCCAGCAGCCAAGACAGGGTGGCACGGCCCCAGCATTTT
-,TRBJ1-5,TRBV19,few,CASSMGDRLNQPQHF,TGTGCCAGTAGTATGGGAGATCGTCTTAATCAGCCCCAGCATTTT
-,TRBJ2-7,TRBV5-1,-,CASSLAGSSYEQYF,TGCGCCAGCAGCTTGGCCGGGAGCTCCTACGAGCAGTACTTC
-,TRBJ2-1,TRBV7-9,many,CASTKGDGATYNEQFF,TGTGCCAGCACCAAAGGCGACGGGGCAACCTACAATGAGCAGTTCTTC
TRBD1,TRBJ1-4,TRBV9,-,CASSALTGDGKKLFF,TGTGCCAGCAGCGCGTTGACAGGGGATGGGAAAAAACTGTTTTTT
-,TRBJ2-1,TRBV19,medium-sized,CATAPGHQDEQFF,TGTGCCACCGCGCCGGGACACCAGGATGAGCAGTTCTTC
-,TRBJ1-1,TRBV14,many,CASSPFRGANTEAFF,TGTGCCAGCAGCCCCTTTCGGGGGGCAAACACTGAAGCTTTCTTT
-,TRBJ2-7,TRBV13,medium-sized,CASSSDSSYEQYF,TGTGCCAGCAGCTCGGACAGCTCCTACGAGCAGTACTTC
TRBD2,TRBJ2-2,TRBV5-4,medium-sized,CASNERGGNGELFF,TGTGCCAGCAACGAGCGGGGGGGCAACGGGGAGCTGTTTTTT
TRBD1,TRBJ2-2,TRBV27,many,CASSSGTGSTGELFF,TGTGCCAGCAGTTCCGGGACAGGGTCAACCGGGGAGCTGTTTTTT
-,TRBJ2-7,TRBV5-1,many,CASSTDGAYEQYF,TGCGCCAGCAGCACGGACGGGGCCTACGAGCAGTACTTC
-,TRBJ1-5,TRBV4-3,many,CASSQGFGPNQPQHF,TGCGCCAGCAGCCAAGGTTTCGGGCCCAATCAGCCCCAGCATTTT
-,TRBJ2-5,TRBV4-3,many,CASSQDRQPQETQYF,TGCGCCAGCAGCCAAGATCGGCAGCCTCAAGAGACCCAGTACTTC
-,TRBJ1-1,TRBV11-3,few,CASSLGSRTEDTEAFF,TGTGCCAGCAGCTTAGGATCACGGACGGAAGACACTGAAGCTTTCTTT
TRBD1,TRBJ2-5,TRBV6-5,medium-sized,CASSYKGQGFAETQYF,TGTGCCAGCAGTTACAAAGGACAGGGGTTTGCAGAGACCCAGTACTTC
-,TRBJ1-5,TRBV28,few,CASSPALGDQPQHF,TGTGCCAGCAGTCCGGCCCTGGGGGATCAGCCCCAGCATTTT
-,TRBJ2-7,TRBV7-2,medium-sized,CASRPASYEQYF,TGTGCCAGCAGGCCGGCCTCCTACGAGCAGTACTTC
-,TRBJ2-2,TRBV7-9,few,CASSSFRNTGELFF,TGTGCCAGCAGTAGTTTCCGGAACACCGGGGAGCTGTTTTTT
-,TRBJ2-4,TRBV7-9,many,CASSLGTAKNIQYF,TGTGCCAGCAGCTTGGGGACAGCCAAAAACATTCAGTACTTC
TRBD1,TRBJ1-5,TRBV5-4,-,CASSRQGARQPQHF,TGTGCCAGCAGCCGACAGGGGGCCCGTCAGCCCCAGCATTTT
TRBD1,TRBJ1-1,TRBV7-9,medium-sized,CASSRGQGEVETEAFF,TGTGCCAGCAGCCGAGGACAGGGAGAAGTGGAGACTGAAGCTTTCTTT
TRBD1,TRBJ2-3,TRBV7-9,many,CASSSPQGSTDTQYF,TGTGCCAGCAGCTCACCACAGGGGAGCACAGATACGCAGTATTTT
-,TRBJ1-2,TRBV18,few,CASSPGQLYGYTF,TGTGCCAGCTCACCAGGCCAGCTTTATGGCTACACCTTC
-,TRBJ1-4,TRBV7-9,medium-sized,CASSLVGEKLFF,TGTGCCAGCAGCTTAGTAGGCGAAAAACTGTTTTTT
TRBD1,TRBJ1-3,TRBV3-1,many,CASKRGLGNTIYF,TGTGCCAGCAAAAGGGGGCTTGGAAACACCATATATTTT
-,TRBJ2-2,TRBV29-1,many,CSTNTNTGELFF,TGCAGCACTAACACGAACACCGGGGAGCTGTTTTTT
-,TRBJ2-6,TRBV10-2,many,CASSGSGTGANVLTF,TGCGCCAGCAGTGGGTCCGGGACTGGGGCCAACGTCCTGACTTTC
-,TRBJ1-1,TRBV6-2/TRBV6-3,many,CASRGRRDTEAFF,TGTGCCAGCAGGGGCAGACGGGACACTGAAGCTTTCTTT
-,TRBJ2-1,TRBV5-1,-,CASSLVGVDEQFF,TGCGCCAGCAGCTTGGTAGGGGTTGATGAGCAGTTCTTC
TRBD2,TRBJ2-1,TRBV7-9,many,CASSSGVYNEQFF,TGTGCCAGCAGCAGCGGGGTATACAATGAGCAGTTCTTC
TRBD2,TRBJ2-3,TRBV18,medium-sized,CASSLSGGTDTQYF,TGTGCCAGCTCACTGAGCGGGGGGACAGATACGCAGTATTTT
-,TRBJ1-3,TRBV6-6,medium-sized,CASSPYNSNSGNTIYF,TGTGCCAGCAGCCCCTACAATTCCAACTCTGGAAACACCATATATTTT
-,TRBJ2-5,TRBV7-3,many,CASSQGRVETQYF,TGTGCCAGCAGCCAAGGCAGGGTGGAGACCCAGTACTTC
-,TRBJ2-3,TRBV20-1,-,CSARPPAGNTDTQYF,TGCAGTGCTAGACCACCAGCCGGAAACACAGATACGCAGTATTTT
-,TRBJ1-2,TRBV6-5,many,CASSLAGNGYTF,TGTGCCAGCAGCCTAGCGGGGAATGGCTACACCTTC
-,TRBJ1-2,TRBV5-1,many,CASSPGFGNYGYTF,TGCGCCAGCAGCCCAGGGTTCGGCAACTATGGCTACACCTTC
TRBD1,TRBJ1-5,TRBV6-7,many,CASSYSKYYDPQGRNQPQHF,TGTGCCAGCAGTTACTCGAAGTATTACGACCCACAGGGGCGCAATCAGCCCCAGCATTTT
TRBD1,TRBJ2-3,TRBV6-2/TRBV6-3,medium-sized,CASSQRDRANTQYF,TGTGCCAGCAGCCAAAGAGACAGGGCCAATACGCAGTATTTT
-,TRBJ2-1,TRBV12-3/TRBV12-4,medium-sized,CASSRTGRGAYFGDEQFF,TGTGCCAGCAGCCGAACTGGACGGGGGGCATACTTTGGGGATGAGCAGTTCTTC
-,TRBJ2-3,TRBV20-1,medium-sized,CSSESSTDTQYF,TGCAGCTCCGAATCTAGCACAGATACGCAGTATTTT
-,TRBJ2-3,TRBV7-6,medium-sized,CASSHVPDTQYF,TGTGCCAGCAGTCACGTCCCAGATACGCAGTATTTT
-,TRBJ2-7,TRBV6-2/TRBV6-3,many,CASSYGATVSVF,TGTGCCAGCAGTTACGGGGCGACGGTGAGTGTCTTC
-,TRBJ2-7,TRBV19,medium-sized,CASAQDSSYEQYF,TGTGCCAGCGCCCAGGACAGCTCCTACGAGCAGTACTTC